This T cell receptor beta chain was captured by sequencing in a study of blood T cell repertoires in COVID-19. Study at large: From the United States, Italy and Spain came samples of acute and convalescent COVID-19. T cells, B-cell-depleted T cells, or PBMCs provided the cDNA or gDNA that served as material.

Germline V CDR1 and CDR2: KGHDR, SFDVKD. The CDR3 is 14 amino acids. The trim removed 5 bases at V and 5 bases at J, leaving 4 bases unmatched. Under the authors' procedure: Reference gene primer amplification in the assay estimated nucleated cell counts. This table comes from immunoSEQ multiplex PCR, and its TCRdb copy is limited to in-frame clones, with some not included. Clone size and V and J calls were adopted from that table, with D and trimming inferred from the DNA. Of about 330,000 clones listed, 80% to 90% are singletons. Participant reports of clinical history set cohort assignment. The chain employs TRBV24-1 and TRBJ2-1; 8 bases match TRBD2. Sequenced input: PBMCs or T cells enriched from blood (not recorded which). The clonotype was recovered from a man aged 25 to 45 who had recovered from COVID-19. The CDR3: CATSVSGGDNEQFF. The CDR3, as DNA: TGTGCCACCAGTGTTTCCGGGGGGGACAATGAGCAGTTCTTC.